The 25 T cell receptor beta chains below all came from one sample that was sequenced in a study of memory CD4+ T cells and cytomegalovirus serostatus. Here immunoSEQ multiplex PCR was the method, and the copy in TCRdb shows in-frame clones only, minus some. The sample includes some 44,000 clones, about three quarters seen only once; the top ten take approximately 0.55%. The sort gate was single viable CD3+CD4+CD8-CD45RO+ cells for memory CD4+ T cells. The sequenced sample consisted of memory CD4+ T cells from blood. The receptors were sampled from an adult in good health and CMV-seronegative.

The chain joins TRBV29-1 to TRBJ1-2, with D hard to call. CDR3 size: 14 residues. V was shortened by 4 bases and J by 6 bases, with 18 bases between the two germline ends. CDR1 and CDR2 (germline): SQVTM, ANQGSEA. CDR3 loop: CSVVSGETRHGYTF. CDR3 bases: TGCAGCGTTGTATCCGGGGAGACACGCCATGGCTACACCTTC.

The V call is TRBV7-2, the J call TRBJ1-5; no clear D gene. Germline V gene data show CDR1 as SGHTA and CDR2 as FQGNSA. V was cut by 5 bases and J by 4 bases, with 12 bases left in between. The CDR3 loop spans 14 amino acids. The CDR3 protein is CASSPIPLNQPQHF. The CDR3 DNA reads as TGTGCCAGCAGCCCCATTCCCCTAAATCAGCCCCAGCATTTT.

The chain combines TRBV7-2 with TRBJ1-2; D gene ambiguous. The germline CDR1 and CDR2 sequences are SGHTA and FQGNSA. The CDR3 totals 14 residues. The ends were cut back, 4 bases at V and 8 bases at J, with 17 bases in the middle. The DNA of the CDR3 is TGTGCCAGCAGCTGGAATTCGCAGGTCCTGGGCTACACCTTC. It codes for CASSWNSQVLGYTF.

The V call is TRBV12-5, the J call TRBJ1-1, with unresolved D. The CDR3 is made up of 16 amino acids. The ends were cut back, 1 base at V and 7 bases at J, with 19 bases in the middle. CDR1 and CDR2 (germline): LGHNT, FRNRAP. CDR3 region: CASGLAGSAATIEAFF. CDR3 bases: TGTGCTAGTGGTTTGGCTGGGTCGGCGGCAACCATTGAAGCTTTCTTT. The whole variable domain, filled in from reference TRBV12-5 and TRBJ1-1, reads DARVTQTPRHKVTEMGQEVTMRCQPILGHNTVFWYRQTMMQGLELLAYFRNRAPLDDSGMPKDRFSAEMPDATLATLKIQPSEPRDSAVYFCASGLAGSAATIEAFFGQGTRLTVV.

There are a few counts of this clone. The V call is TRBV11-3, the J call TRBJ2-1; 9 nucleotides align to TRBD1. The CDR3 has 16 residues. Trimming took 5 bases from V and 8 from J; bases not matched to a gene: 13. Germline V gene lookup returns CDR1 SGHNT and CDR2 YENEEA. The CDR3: CASSRLTGGSFDEQFF. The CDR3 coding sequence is TGTGCCAGCAGCAGACTCACAGGGGGCAGTTTCGATGAGCAGTTCTTC.

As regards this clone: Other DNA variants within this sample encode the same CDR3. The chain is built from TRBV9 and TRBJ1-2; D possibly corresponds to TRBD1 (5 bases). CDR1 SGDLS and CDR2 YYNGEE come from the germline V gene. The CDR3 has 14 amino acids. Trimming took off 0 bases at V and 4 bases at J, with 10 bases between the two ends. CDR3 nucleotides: TGTGCCAGCAGCGTAGAGGGCCAGGGCTATGGCTACACCTTC. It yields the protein CASSVEGQGYGYTF.

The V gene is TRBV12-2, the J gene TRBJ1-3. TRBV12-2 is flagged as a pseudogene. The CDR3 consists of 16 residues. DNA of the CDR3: TGTGCAAGTCGCTTAGCGACGGGTTTCTCTGGAAACACCATATATTTT. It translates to CASRLATGFSGNTIYF.

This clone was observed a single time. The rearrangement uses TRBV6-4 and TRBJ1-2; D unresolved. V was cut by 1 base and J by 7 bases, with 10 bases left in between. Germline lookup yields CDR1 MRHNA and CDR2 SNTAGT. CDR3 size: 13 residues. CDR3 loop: CASSDFGDSGYTF. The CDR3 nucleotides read TGTGCCAGCAGTGACTTCGGGGATAGTGGCTACACCTTC.

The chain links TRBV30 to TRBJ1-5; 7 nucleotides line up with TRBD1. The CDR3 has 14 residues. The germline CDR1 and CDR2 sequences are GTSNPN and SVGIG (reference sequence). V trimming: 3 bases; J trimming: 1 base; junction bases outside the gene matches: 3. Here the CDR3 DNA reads TGTGCCTGGAGCGGAGGGGGCAGCAATCAGCCCCAGCATTTT. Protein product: CAWSGGGSNQPQHF.

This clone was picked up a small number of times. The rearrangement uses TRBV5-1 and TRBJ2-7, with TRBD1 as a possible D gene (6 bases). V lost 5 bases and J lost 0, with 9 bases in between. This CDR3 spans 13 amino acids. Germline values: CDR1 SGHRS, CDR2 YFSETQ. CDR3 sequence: CASRTGSSYEQYF. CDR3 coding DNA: TGCGCCAGCAGGACAGGTTCCTCCTACGAGCAGTACTTC.

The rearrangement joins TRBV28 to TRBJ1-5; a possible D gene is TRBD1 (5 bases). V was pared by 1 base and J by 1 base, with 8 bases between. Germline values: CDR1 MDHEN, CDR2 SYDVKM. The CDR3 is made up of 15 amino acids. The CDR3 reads CASSLYRQSNQPQHF. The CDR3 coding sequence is TGTGCCAGCAGTTTATATAGACAGAGCAATCAGCCCCAGCATTTT. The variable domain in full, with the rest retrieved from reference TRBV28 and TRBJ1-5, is DVKVTQSSRYLVKRTGEKVFLECVQDMDHENMFWYRQDPGLGLRLIYFSYDVKMKEKGDIPEGYSVSREKKERFSLILESASTNQTSMYLCASSLYRQSNQPQHFGDGTRLSIL.

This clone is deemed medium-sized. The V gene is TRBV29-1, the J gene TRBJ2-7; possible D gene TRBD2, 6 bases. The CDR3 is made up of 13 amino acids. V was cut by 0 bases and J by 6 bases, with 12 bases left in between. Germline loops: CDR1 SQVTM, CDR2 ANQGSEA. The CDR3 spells CSVEDGGIGEQYF. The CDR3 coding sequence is TGCAGCGTTGAAGATGGGGGGATCGGCGAGCAGTACTTC.

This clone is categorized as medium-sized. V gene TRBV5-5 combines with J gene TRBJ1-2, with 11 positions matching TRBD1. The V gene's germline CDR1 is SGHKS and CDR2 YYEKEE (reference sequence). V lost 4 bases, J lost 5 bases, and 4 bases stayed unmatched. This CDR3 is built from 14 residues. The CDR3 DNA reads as TGTGCCAGCAGCGCCCGGGACAGGGGGTATGGCTACACCTTC. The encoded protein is CASSARDRGYGYTF.

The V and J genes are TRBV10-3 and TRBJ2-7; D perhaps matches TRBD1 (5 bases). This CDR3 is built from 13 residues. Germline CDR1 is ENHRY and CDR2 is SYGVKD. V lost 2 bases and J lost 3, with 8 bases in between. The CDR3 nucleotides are TGTGCCATCAGTGAGGGAAGGGGCTACGAGCAGTACTTC. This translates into CAISEGRGYEQYF.

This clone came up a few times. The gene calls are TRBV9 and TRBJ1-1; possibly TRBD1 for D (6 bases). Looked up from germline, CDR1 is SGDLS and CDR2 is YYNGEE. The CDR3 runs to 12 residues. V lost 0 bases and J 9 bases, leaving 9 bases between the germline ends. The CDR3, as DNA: TGTGCCAGCAGCGTAGTGGGGGACAAAGCTTTCTTT. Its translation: CASSVVGDKAFF.

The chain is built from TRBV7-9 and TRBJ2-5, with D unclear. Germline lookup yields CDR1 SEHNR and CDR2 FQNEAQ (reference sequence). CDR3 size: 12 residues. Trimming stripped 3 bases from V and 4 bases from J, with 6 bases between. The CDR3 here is CASSFFRETQYF. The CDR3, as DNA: TGTGCCAGCAGCTTCTTCCGAGAGACCCAGTACTTC.

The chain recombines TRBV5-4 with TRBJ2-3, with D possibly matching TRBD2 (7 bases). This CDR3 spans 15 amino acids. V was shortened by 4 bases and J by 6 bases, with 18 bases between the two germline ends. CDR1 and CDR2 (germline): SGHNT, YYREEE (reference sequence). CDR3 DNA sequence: TGTGCCAGCAGCCCACGGGGCGGGGGCAAGGATACGCAGTATTTT. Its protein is CASSPRGGGKDTQYF.

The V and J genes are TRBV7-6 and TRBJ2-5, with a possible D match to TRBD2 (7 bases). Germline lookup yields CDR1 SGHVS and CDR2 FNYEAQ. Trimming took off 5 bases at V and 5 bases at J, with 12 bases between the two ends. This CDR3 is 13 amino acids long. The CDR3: CASSGGGGETQYF. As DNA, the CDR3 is TGTGCCAGCAGCGGGGGGGGCGGGGAGACCCAGTACTTC.

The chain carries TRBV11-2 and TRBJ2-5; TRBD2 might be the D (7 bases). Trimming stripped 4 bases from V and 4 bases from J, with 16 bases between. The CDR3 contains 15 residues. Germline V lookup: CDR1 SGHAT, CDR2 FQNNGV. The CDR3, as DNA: TGTGCCAGCAGCTCACCCTTAGGGGGGGCAGAGACCCAGTACTTC. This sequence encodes CASSSPLGGAETQYF.

The CDR3 DNA follows: TGTGCCAGCAGCCGGACAGCGAACACTGAAGCTTTCTTT. Protein product: CASSRTANTEAFF. This sequence joins TRBV6-4 and TRBJ1-1, with a weak D call TRBD1 (6 bases). Trimming pared 6 bases from V and 1 base from J, leaving 9 bases between. There are 13 residues in the CDR3. Germline loops: CDR1 MRHNA, CDR2 SNTAGT.

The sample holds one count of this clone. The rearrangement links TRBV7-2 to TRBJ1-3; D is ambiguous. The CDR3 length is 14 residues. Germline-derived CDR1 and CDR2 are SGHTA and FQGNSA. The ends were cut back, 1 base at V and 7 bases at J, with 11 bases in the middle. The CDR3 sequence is CASSLGPIGNTIYF. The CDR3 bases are TGTGCCAGCAGCTTAGGCCCGATTGGGAACACCATATATTTT.

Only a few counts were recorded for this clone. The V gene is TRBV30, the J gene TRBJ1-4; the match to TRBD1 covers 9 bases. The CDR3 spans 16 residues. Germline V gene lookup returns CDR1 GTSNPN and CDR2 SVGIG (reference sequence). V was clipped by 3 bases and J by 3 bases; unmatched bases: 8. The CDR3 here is CAWSRDRVPANEKLFF. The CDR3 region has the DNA TGTGCCTGGAGCCGGGACAGGGTGCCCGCTAATGAAAAACTGTTTTTT. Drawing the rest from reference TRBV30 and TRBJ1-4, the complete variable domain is SQTIHQWPATLVQPVGSPLSLECTVEGTSNPNLYWYRQAAGRGLQLLFYSVGIGQISSEVPQNLSASRPQDRQFILSSKKLLLSDSGFYLCAWSRDRVPANEKLFFGSGTQLSVL.

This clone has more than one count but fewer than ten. CDR3 amino acids: CASSISPRALRNNEQFF. Here the CDR3 DNA reads TGTGCCAGTAGTATTAGCCCCCGTGCCCTCCGGAACAATGAGCAGTTCTTC. The chain combines TRBV19 with TRBJ2-1; D uncertain. The CDR3 covers 17 residues. CDR1 is LNHDA and CDR2 is SQIVND in the germline V gene (reference sequence). Trimming shortened V by 3 bases and J by 5 bases, and 20 bases separated the two germline ends.

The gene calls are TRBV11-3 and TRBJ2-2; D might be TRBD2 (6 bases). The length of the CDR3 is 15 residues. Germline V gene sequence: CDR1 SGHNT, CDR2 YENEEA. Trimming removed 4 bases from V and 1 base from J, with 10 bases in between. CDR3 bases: TGTGCCAGCAGCTCCCGCGGGAAGAACACCGGGGAGCTGTTTTTT. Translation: CASSSRGKNTGELFF.

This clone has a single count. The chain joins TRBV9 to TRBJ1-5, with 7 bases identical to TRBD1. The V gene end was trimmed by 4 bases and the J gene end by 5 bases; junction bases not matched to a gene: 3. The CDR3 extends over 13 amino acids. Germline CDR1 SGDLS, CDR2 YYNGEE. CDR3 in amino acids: CASSPRGDQPQHF. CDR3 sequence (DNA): TGTGCCAGCAGCCCCAGGGGGGATCAGCCCCAGCATTTT.